Sequencing of this T cell receptor (beta chain) was carried out in a study of regulatory T cells in long-lasting Graves disease. Overall study findings and caveats: Persistent disease was associated with favored TRBV28 usage and with favored use of TRBJ1-2 and TRBJ2-5. With 2,500 to 3,500 shared public clonotypes, persistent patients exceeded new patients, who shared about a thousand.

With respect to this clonotype: The antigen is not known.

The CDR3 is 13 residues long. Germline V lookup: CDR1 MNHEY, CDR2 SMNVEV (reference sequence). The V gene lost 0 bases and the J gene lost 3 bases, with 6 bases spanning the gap. Sample time point: newly diagnosed GD, antithyroid drugs for less than 3 months. Extracted PBMC RNA gave rise to the TCR library. Relying on iRepertoire HTBI primers and Arm-PCR of CDR3 regions, the team built TCR beta libraries. Authors' analysis steps: Taken together, the samples had 50 to 70 TRBV and 15 or so TRBJ segments identified. TCRdb used MiXCR to reprocess the multiplex PCR reads, holding one entry per CDR3 protein. The V and J calls, along with clone size, are taken from TCRdb and not from the paper's own processing. The sample has about 540,000 distinct CDR3 sequences, less than 15% seen once; the top ten hold 8.5% to 10%. The data were also submitted as part of a second study, on T cells in Graves' hyperthyroidism and ophthalmopathy. That work adds: The HTBI set primed first-round TCR CDR3 RT-PCR.

The sequencing here drew on peripheral blood mononuclear cells (PBMCs), taken at new diagnosis, from a patient treated with antithyroid drugs. The chain couples TRBV27 to TRBJ2-7; D unclear. The TCR comes from a young man with Graves disease. The CDR3 protein is CASSLSVGYEQYF. CDR3 coding DNA: TGTGCCAGCAGTTTATCCGTCGGCTACGAGCAGTACTTC.